Listed here are 25 T cell receptor beta chains from one sample, sequenced in a study of monozygotic twins with inflammatory bowel disease. TCRdb re-called the 5' RACE reads, yielding one record per CDR3 amino acid sequence without DNA. This specimen shows 150,000 to 200,000 distinct CDR3 sequences; the ten leading clones hold approximately 3%. Sequencing was carried out using blood. The origin of the receptors is a human donor with ulcerative colitis or Crohn's disease, or a healthy co-twin of an affected twin (not recorded which).

The V and J genes are TRBV10-3 and TRBJ1-2; the D gene TCRdb calls, TRBD1, cannot be checked with no DNA. Germline lookup yields CDR1 ENHRY and CDR2 SYGVKD. The CDR3 covers 16 residues. The CDR3 sequence: CAISDPAGRDIYGYTF.

The chain couples TRBV29-1 to TRBJ2-5; TCRdb's assignment of TRBD1 cannot be checked, as there is no DNA. CDR3 length: 13 amino acids. CDR1 and CDR2 from the germline V gene are SQVTM and ANQGSEA. The CDR3 here is CSAPKGGGETQYF. The variable domain in full, completed from reference TRBV29-1 and TRBJ2-5, reads SAVISQKPSRDICQRGTSLTIQCQVDSQVTMMFWYRQQPGQSLTLIATANQGSEATYESGFVIDKFPISRPNLTFSTLTVSNMSPEDSSIYLCSAPKGGGETQYFGPGTRLLVL.

The V gene is TRBV12-3 or TRBV12-4, the J gene TRBJ2-3; TCRdb calls TRBD1, which cannot be checked without DNA. The CDR3 runs 15 residues. The CDR3 loop is CASSSGYDSTDTQYF.

CDR3 protein: CASSQRTTARHEQYF. The chain joins TRBV5-6 to TRBJ2-7. CDR3 length equals 15 residues. Germline loops: CDR1 SGHDT, CDR2 YYEEEE.

The rearrangement joins TRBV29-1 to TRBJ2-5; TCRdb indicates TRBD1, and absent DNA this call remains unverified. The V gene's germline CDR1 is SQVTM and CDR2 ANQGSEA. CDR3 length equals 13 residues. The CDR3 loop is CSVLVTLGETQYF.

The V gene is TRBV5-1, the J gene TRBJ2-5; the D call from TCRdb, TRBD2, cannot be confirmed without DNA. The CDR3 loop spans 14 amino acids. Germline CDR1 SGHRS, CDR2 YFSETQ. This CDR3 reads CASSLVGLFSTQYF.

The rearrangement uses TRBV9 and TRBJ2-1. The CDR3 covers 13 residues. Per the germline V gene, CDR1 is SGDLS and CDR2 is YYNGEE. The CDR3 region is CASSVAIYNEQFF.

The chain combines TRBV6-2 or TRBV6-3 with TRBJ2-5; the D call from TCRdb, TRBD1, cannot be confirmed without DNA. In germline, CDR1 is MNHEY, CDR2 SVGEGT. The CDR3 runs 11 residues. The CDR3 region is CASSQGGTQYF.

This chain links TRBV7-9 with TRBJ2-7; with no DNA, the TCRdb D assignment of TRBD2 cannot be verified. The germline V gene encodes CDR1 SEHNR and CDR2 FQNEAQ (reference sequence). The CDR3 extends over 13 amino acids. The chain's CDR3 is CASGGESRYEQYF.

This chain uses TRBV4-2 with TRBJ1-2. Germline V lookup: CDR1 LGHNA, CDR2 YNFKEQ. The CDR3 contains 15 residues. Here the CDR3 reads CASSQDLEVSWGYTF.

The rearrangement links TRBV18 to TRBJ2-6. Per germline, CDR1 KGHSH and CDR2 LQKENI. This CDR3 is 15 amino acids long. The CDR3 loop is CASSPTSSGANVLTF.

The chain combines TRBV18 with TRBJ2-5; TCRdb gives TRBD1 as the D gene, but with no DNA this cannot be confirmed. The CDR3 runs 14 residues. From germline, CDR1 is KGHSH and CDR2 LQKENI. The CDR3 spells CASSPRGAEETQYF.

The chain carries TRBV29-1 and TRBJ2-1. Per germline, CDR1 SQVTM and CDR2 ANQGSEA. The CDR3 contains 14 residues. This CDR3 reads CSVEADIVTNEQFF.

V and J are TRBV5-1 and TRBJ2-7; TCRdb's D gene call, TRBD1, goes unchecked for lack of DNA. CDR1 and CDR2 from the germline V gene are SGHRS and YFSETQ. The length of the CDR3 is 14 residues. CDR3 sequence: CASSLELTAYEQYF.

The gene calls are TRBV20-1 and TRBJ1-6. CDR1 DFQATT and CDR2 SNEGSKA come from the germline V gene (reference sequence). The CDR3 is made up of 20 amino acids. The chain's CDR3 is CSARDSSGRVPRSYNSPLHF.

The V gene is TRBV29-1, the J gene TRBJ1-4; TCRdb's D call of TRBD1 is untestable without DNA. The CDR3 spans 13 residues. Looked up from germline, CDR1 is SQVTM and CDR2 is ANQGSEA. CDR3 sequence reads: CSADGGAGEKLFF.

The rearrangement joins TRBV6-1 to TRBJ2-7; TCRdb outputs TRBD2, but without DNA this stays unchecked. This CDR3 region has 15 residues. Germline lookup yields CDR1 MNHNS and CDR2 SASEGT. CDR3 in amino acids: CASSELWGVGDEQYF.

V is TRBV5-1 and J is TRBJ2-1; the D call from TCRdb, TRBD2, cannot be confirmed without DNA. The V gene's germline CDR1 is SGHRS and CDR2 YFSETQ. The CDR3 spans 17 residues. This CDR3 reads CASSLEGSGRERNEQFF.

The chain couples TRBV7-2 to TRBJ2-5; TCRdb outputs TRBD2, but without DNA this stays unchecked. The length of the CDR3 is 16 residues. Germline V CDR1 and CDR2: SGHTA, FQGNSA. CDR3 loop: CASSSGLAGGPETQYF.

The rearrangement joins TRBV30 to TRBJ2-1; TCRdb's D gene call, TRBD2, goes unchecked for lack of DNA. This CDR3 has 16 residues. The germline V gene has CDR1 GTSNPN and CDR2 SVGIG (reference sequence). The CDR3 here is CAWIRAAGDSYNEQFF. Complete variable domain (other parts from reference TRBV30 and TRBJ2-1): SQTIHQWPATLVQPVGSPLSLECTVEGTSNPNLYWYRQAAGRGLQLLFYSVGIGQISSEVPQNLSASRPQDRQFILSSKKLLLSDSGFYLCAWIRAAGDSYNEQFFGPGTRLTVL.

The chain uses TRBV6-5 and TRBJ1-1; TCRdb proposes TRBD1, but this gene call is untestable without DNA. Looked up from germline, CDR1 is MNHEY and CDR2 is SVGAGI. The length of the CDR3 is 16 residues. CDR3 loop: CASSYFSGQGGAEAFF.

V and J are TRBV14 and TRBJ1-2; no DNA is available, so the TRBD1 call from TCRdb remains unchecked. The CDR3 has 12 amino acids. Germline V gene data show CDR1 as SGHDN and CDR2 as FVKESK. CDR3 in amino acids: CASSDSRDGYTF. Based on the CDR3 plus reference TRBV14 and TRBJ1-2, the full variable domain is EAGVTQFPSHSVIEKGQTVTLRCDPISGHDNLYWYRRVMGKEIKFLLHFVKESKQDESGMPNNRFLAERTGGTYSTLKVQPAELEDSGVYFCASSDSRDGYTFGSGTRLTVV.

This chain uses TRBV27 with TRBJ2-7; TCRdb selects TRBD2, and the lack of DNA leaves this call unchecked. Germline assignment: CDR1 MNHEY and CDR2 SMNVEV (reference sequence). The CDR3 has 15 amino acids. The CDR3 spells CASSLSVAGTYEQYF.

The chain couples TRBV7-9 to TRBJ1-2. Germline V lookup: CDR1 SEHNR, CDR2 FQNEAQ (reference sequence). The CDR3 has 12 amino acids. The CDR3 is CASSLDSGGYTF.

This CDR3 reads CASSSDRGSNQPQHF. This sequence joins TRBV7-8 and TRBJ1-5; TCRdb names TRBD1, which stays unverified in the absence of DNA. Looked up from germline, CDR1 is SGHVS and CDR2 is FQNEAQ. The CDR3 length is 15 residues.